Listed below are T cell receptor beta chains from one sample, sequenced in a study of T cell repertoires in cytomegalovirus infection. TCRdb used MiXCR to reprocess the reads, holding one entry per CDR3 protein. The sample records some 240,000 distinct CDR3 sequences, about 17% being singletons. Sequencing was carried out using CD8+ T cells from PBMCs. The receptors were gathered from a human donor in good health (CMV status not recorded). Some clones in this sample may be carry-over from other donors' samples. Each CDR3 is given with its conserved first and last residue. A D gene is named only where the DNA matches it firmly. Expanded clones are given a class, and other clones once, few, many or no size at all.

j_call clone_size v_call d_call cdr3_nt cdr3_aa
TRBJ1-2 - TRBV29-1 - TGCAGCGTTGCAGCCAGGTCGACCTATGGCTACACCTTC CSVAARSTYGYTF
TRBJ1-5 few TRBV10-2 - TGCGCCAGCAGTGAGTCAGGGTACAATCAGCCCCAGCATTTT CASSESGYNQPQHF
TRBJ2-7 few TRBV14 TRBD1 TGTGCCAGCAGCCTCGTGGACAGGGGTATCTACGAGCAGTACTTC CASSLVDRGIYEQYF
TRBJ2-2 many TRBV7-7 - TGTGCTAGCAGCTTAGCGTCGGGATACACCGGGGAGCTGTTTTTT CASSLASGYTGELFF
TRBJ1-5 - TRBV12-3/TRBV12-4 TRBD1 TGTGCCAGCAGTTCCGCCCTACAGGGGGCAAGTCAGCCCCAGCATTTT CASSSALQGASQPQHF
TRBJ2-7 - TRBV29-1 - TGCAGCGTTGGGGACTACGAGCAGTACTTC CSVGDYEQYF
TRBJ2-1 few TRBV29-1 - TGCAGCGTTGCGGGGGCGCCGAGGGCCTACAATGAGCAGTTCTTC CSVAGAPRAYNEQFF
TRBJ2-3 few TRBV5-6 - TGTGCCAGCAGTTCCGACAGTTCAGATACGCAGTATTTT CASSSDSSDTQYF
TRBJ2-7 few TRBV11-2 - TGTGCCAGCAGCTCACCTGGGCGGGACGGAGGAACCTACGAGCAGTACTTC CASSSPGRDGGTYEQYF
TRBJ1-2 many TRBV7-2 - TGTGCCAGCAGCTTAGAAGTCAGTCTCTATGGCTACACCTTC CASSLEVSLYGYTF
TRBJ2-5 few TRBV28 - TGTGCCAGCAGTTCTCGGGGGAGAGAGACCCAGTACTTC CASSSRGRETQYF
TRBJ2-5 - TRBV20-1 TRBD2 TGCAGTGCCGACTTAGTATTACCTGAGGGACTAGCGGGGACCCAGTACTTC CSADLVLPEGLAGTQYF
TRBJ2-1 - TRBV7-3 TRBD1 TGTGCCAGCAGCTTATCCGGGACAGGGAGAAATGAGCAGTTCTTC CASSLSGTGRNEQFF
TRBJ2-5 - TRBV29-1 TRBD1 TGCAGCACCCGACAGGGGGCCAGGGAGACCCAGTACTTC CSTRQGARETQYF
TRBJ2-1 few TRBV18 - TGTGCCAGCTCACCAACCCCGGGGATGGATGAGCAGTTCTTC CASSPTPGMDEQFF
TRBJ2-3 - TRBV6-5 - TGTGCCAGCAGGAAGCATTATGACAGAGCCACAGATACGCAGTATTTT CASRKHYDRATDTQYF
TRBJ1-1 - TRBV20-1 TRBD1 TGCAGTGCTAGGGACAGGGGAAACACTGAAGCTTTCTTT CSARDRGNTEAFF
TRBJ1-1 many TRBV14 - TGTGCCAGCAGCCAAGTAATGAACACTGAAGCTTTCTTT CASSQVMNTEAFF
TRBJ2-2 - TRBV6-1 TRBD2 TGTGCCAGCATTGGGGGGGAAGGAAACACCGGGGAGCTGTTTTTT CASIGGEGNTGELFF
TRBJ1-2 - TRBV5-6 - TGTGCCAGCAGTTATCGCGGGGGGCCTGGACATGGCTACACCTTC CASSYRGGPGHGYTF
TRBJ1-2 few TRBV7-9 - TGTGCCAGCAGCTTAGTGGACAGTGGCTACACCTTC CASSLVDSGYTF
TRBJ2-2 few TRBV6-6 TRBD1 TGTGGATCACACCTTCCCGGGACAGGGTCGATCGGGGAGCTGTTTTTT CGSHLPGTGSIGELFF
TRBJ2-1 few TRBV7-6 - TGTGCCAGCGGAACCAGACCCCACAATGAGCAGTTCTTC CASGTRPHNEQFF
TRBJ2-5 - TRBV27 - TGTGCCAGCAGTTTGTGGAGCGGGGAGACCCAGTACTTC CASSLWSGETQYF
TRBJ2-3 - TRBV6-5 - TGTGCCAGCAGTCCTGTACTGGCAACAGATACGCAGTATTTT CASSPVLATDTQYF
TRBJ2-2 - TRBV2 - TGTGCCAGCAGTGAATTCAGGGATCCCGGGGAGCTGTTTTTT CASSEFRDPGELFF
TRBJ1-5 few TRBV7-9 - TGTGCCAGCAGTATGGAGATTGGTGACAATCAGCCCCAGCATTTT CASSMEIGDNQPQHF
TRBJ2-1 - TRBV20-1 TRBD2 TGCAGTGCCCGCGGGGCTAGCGGCTACAATGAGCAGTTCTTC CSARGASGYNEQFF
TRBJ1-2 few TRBV20-1 - TGCAGTGCTAGAGATACGAAGGGGCCCAACTATGGCTACACCTTC CSARDTKGPNYGYTF
TRBJ1-1 - TRBV7-9 TRBD1 TGTGCCAGCCGGACAGGGGCCGGGGGCACTGAAGCTTTCTTT CASRTGAGGTEAFF
TRBJ2-3 - TRBV5-6 - TGTGCCAGCAGCTTGGCTGGCAGGGGAGTAACAGATACGCAGTATTTT CASSLAGRGVTDTQYF
TRBJ2-7 many TRBV6-2/TRBV6-3 TRBD1 TGTGCCAGCAGTTACTCCAGGGGGAACGAGCAGTACTTC CASSYSRGNEQYF
TRBJ1-1 - TRBV2 - TGTGCCAGCAGTGTTCTTGACACTGAAGCTTTCTTT CASSVLDTEAFF
TRBJ2-7 few TRBV29-1 TRBD2 TGCAGCGTTGATGGACTAGCGGGGAACTACGAGCAGTACTTC CSVDGLAGNYEQYF
TRBJ1-2 few TRBV9 - TGTGCCAGCAGGGACAGCCGCACTAACTATGGCTACACCTTC CASRDSRTNYGYTF
TRBJ2-5 few TRBV12-3/TRBV12-4 - TGTGCCAGCAGTTTAGAAGAGGGGCGGAGACAAGAGACCCAGTACTTC CASSLEEGRRQETQYF
TRBJ1-1 few TRBV20-1 - TGCAGTGCTTCGACACCGATACAGGGCATAGGCACTGAAGCTTTCTTT CSASTPIQGIGTEAFF
TRBJ2-7 few TRBV14 - TGTGCCAGCAGCCAAGCCGCAAGACCCTACGAGCAGTACTTC CASSQAARPYEQYF
TRBJ2-7 - TRBV2 - TGTGCCAGCAGTGAGCGGGGCCCGCCTCCTGGAGAGCAGTACTTC CASSERGPPPGEQYF
TRBJ1-5 many TRBV12-3/TRBV12-4 - TGTGCCAGCACCCCCCCGGGGCTAAGCAATCAGCCCCAGCATTTT CASTPPGLSNQPQHF
TRBJ2-5 - TRBV6-5 - TGTGCCAGCAGTTACTCGGGGGAGCCCGGGGAGACCCAGTACTTC CASSYSGEPGETQYF
TRBJ2-7 many TRBV7-8 TRBD1 TGTGCCAGCAGCTTAGCGCCGGCAGGGGGTTCCTACGAGCAGTACTTC CASSLAPAGGSYEQYF
TRBJ2-7 many TRBV20-1 - TGCAGTGCTAGAATCCAGACCTACGAGCAGTACTTC CSARIQTYEQYF
TRBJ1-5 - TRBV27 TRBD1 TGTGCCAGCAGTACGCAGGGGGCAGATTATAGCAATCAGCCCCAGCATTTT CASSTQGADYSNQPQHF
TRBJ2-5 - TRBV20-1 - TGCAGTGCTAGAGCCCTGACTGGCGGGTACCAAGAGACCCAGTACTTC CSARALTGGYQETQYF
TRBJ1-6 - TRBV11-2 TRBD1 TGTGCCAGCAGCTCTTCGGGGACAGGAGGTAATTCACCCCTCCACTTT CASSSSGTGGNSPLHF
TRBJ1-2 - TRBV4-2 - TGTGCCAGCAGCCATCATGAGGACCTTCCCGCAAATGGCTACACCTTC CASSHHEDLPANGYTF
TRBJ1-1 many TRBV19 - TGTGCCAGTGGAGGATTGGGTTTTCGAGCGAACACTGAAGCTTTCTTT CASGGLGFRANTEAFF
TRBJ2-3 many TRBV7-2 TRBD2 TGTGCCAGCAGCAGAAGCGGGGCCAGCACAGATACGCAGTATTTT CASSRSGASTDTQYF
TRBJ1-1 - TRBV6-5 TRBD1 TGTGCCAGCAGTAGGGGACAGGGCTTCATGAACACTGAAGCTTTCTTT CASSRGQGFMNTEAFF
TRBJ2-3 many TRBV7-6 - TGTGCCAGCAGCTATCAGGGGATGGGGACAGATACGCAGTATTTT CASSYQGMGTDTQYF
TRBJ2-1 - TRBV15 TRBD1 TGTGCCACCAGCAGAGAGACAGGGAATGAGCAGTTCTTC CATSRETGNEQFF
TRBJ2-7 many TRBV7-2 TRBD1 TGTGCCAGCAGCTTAGCAGGGGGCAACTACGAGCAGTACTTC CASSLAGGNYEQYF
TRBJ2-1 few TRBV20-1 TRBD1 TGCAGTGCTCCTCCCACAGGGGTCTTTTCCTACAATGAGCAGTTCTTC CSAPPTGVFSYNEQFF
TRBJ2-1 - TRBV7-9 TRBD2 TGTGCCAGCAGCTTCGGACTAGCGGGGGACAATGAGCAGTTCTTC CASSFGLAGDNEQFF
TRBJ2-5 many TRBV12-5 - TGTGCTAGTGGTTGGTCCGGGACTTACCAAGAGACCCAGTACTTC CASGWSGTYQETQYF
TRBJ1-1 many TRBV11-2 - TGTGCCAGCAGCTCCCAGGTGAGGAACACTGAAGCTTTCTTT CASSSQVRNTEAFF
TRBJ1-2 few TRBV6-2/TRBV6-3 - TGTGCCAGCAGCCACCCGGGATCTAACTATGGCTACACCTTC CASSHPGSNYGYTF
TRBJ1-1 once TRBV6-2/TRBV6-3 TRBD1 TGTGCCAGCTGCTGGGACAGGAAAAACACTGAAGCTTTCTTT CASCWDRKNTEAFF